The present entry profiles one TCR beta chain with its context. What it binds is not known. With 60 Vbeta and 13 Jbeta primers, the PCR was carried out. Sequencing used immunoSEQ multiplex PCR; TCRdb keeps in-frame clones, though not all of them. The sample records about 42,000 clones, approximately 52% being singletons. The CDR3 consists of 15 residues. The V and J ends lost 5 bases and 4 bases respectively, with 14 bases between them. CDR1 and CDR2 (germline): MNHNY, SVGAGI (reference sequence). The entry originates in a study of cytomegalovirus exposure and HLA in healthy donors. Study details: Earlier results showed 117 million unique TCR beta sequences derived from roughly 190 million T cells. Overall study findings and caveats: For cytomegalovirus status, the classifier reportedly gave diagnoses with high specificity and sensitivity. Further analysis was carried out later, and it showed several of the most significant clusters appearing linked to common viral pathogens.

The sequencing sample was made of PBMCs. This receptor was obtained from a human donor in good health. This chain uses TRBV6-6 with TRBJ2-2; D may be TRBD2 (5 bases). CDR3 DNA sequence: TGTGCCAGCAGTGGGTCAGCGGTGACCACCGGGGAGCTGTTTTTT. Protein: CASSGSAVTTGELFF.